The present TCR beta chain was sequenced within a study of control samples from healthy donors and cancer patients. TCRdb keeps only in-frame clones here, not all; method: immunoSEQ multiplex PCR. Of about 95,000 clones in the sample, roughly 80% are singletons; the top ten hold roughly 18%. This CDR3 comprises 12 residues. Trimming stripped 3 bases from V and 8 bases from J, with 8 bases between. CDR1 LNHDA and CDR2 SQIVND come from the germline V gene (reference sequence). The sequenced sample consisted of blood. The TCR originated in a man younger than 45 in good health. The gene calls are TRBV19 and TRBJ2-1; D not resolved. This chain's CDR3 is CASSIQTDEQFF. In nucleotides, the CDR3 is TGTGCCAGTAGTATCCAAACCGATGAGCAGTTCTTC.